A single sample is the source of the 26 T cell receptor beta chains below, sequenced in a study of T cell responses to AZD1222 COVID-19 vaccine (dated by TCRdb to the early 2020s). In light of the paper, this sample's time point label describes: baseline before first vaccination. Library prep was done by the immunoSEQ multiplex PCR assay. TCRdb obtained this table from immuneACCESS and retained in-frame rearrangements with V and J assigned. These tables miss some clones; where compared with another copy, unresolved V genes account for less than half of the shortfall, and the remainder is unexplained. This sample has 90,000 to 150,000 clones in its table, and 70% to 90% of those were observed once. The ten largest make up 8.4% of the sample. Material: peripheral blood, obtained on day 0 of AZD1222 vaccination. The receptors here all came from an adult in good health.

CDR3 DNA: TGTGCCAGCAGCCCAGGGACTAGCGGGGGCAGGGGCACAGATACGCAGTATTTT. Translated, it gives CASSPGTSGGRGTDTQYF. The chain recombines TRBV7-9 with TRBJ2-3, with TRBD2 matching 14 bases. The junction had 8 bases not matched to a gene; V was cut back by 5 bases and J by 1 base. Germline-derived CDR1 and CDR2 are SEHNR and FQNEAQ (reference sequence). The CDR3 extends over 18 amino acids. Full variable domain (missing parts from reference TRBV7-9 and TRBJ2-3): DTGVSQNPRHKITKRGQNVTFRCDPISEHNRLYWYRQTLGQGPEFLTYFQNEAQLEKSRLLSDRFSAERPKGSFSTLEIQRTEQGDSAMYLCASSPGTSGGRGTDTQYFGPGTRLTVL.

The chain has TRBV18 and TRBJ2-7, with 12 bases that match TRBD2. Losses at the gene ends were 0 bases for V and 2 bases for J; bases not matched to a gene: 2. This CDR3 comprises 16 residues. Looked up from germline, CDR1 is KGHSH and CDR2 is LQKENI. In DNA, the CDR3 is TGTGCCAGCTCACCACCCGCTAGCGGGGGGGCCTACGAGCAGTACTTC. Translation gives CASSPPASGGAYEQYF.

This sequence joins TRBV5-6 and TRBJ1-5; maybe TRBD1 (6 bases). Germline V CDR1 and CDR2: SGHDT, YYEEEE. V was pared by 4 bases and J by 2 bases, with 16 bases between. This CDR3 is built from 16 residues. The CDR3 coding sequence is TGTGCCAGCAGCCACGGGGCTGGGGGCGGCAATCAGCCCCAGCATTTT. Translating gives CASSHGAGGGNQPQHF.

This chain joins TRBV28 and TRBJ1-1; 7 bases fit TRBD1. V trimming: 2 bases; J trimming: 5 bases; junction bases outside the gene matches: 8. CDR1 MDHEN and CDR2 SYDVKM come from the germline V gene. This CDR3 has 15 residues. The CDR3 bases are TGTGCCAGCAGTTTAAGGAGGGGGCGCGGAACTGAAGCTTTCTTT. Translating it yields CASSLRRGRGTEAFF.

The chain employs TRBV30 and TRBJ1-5, with D tentatively TRBD1 (6 bases). This CDR3 has 13 residues. CDR1 and CDR2 from the germline V gene are GTSNPN and SVGIG (reference sequence). With 6 bases removed from V and 3 bases from J, the gap between germline ends came to 12 bases. The CDR3 is CACGGQINQPQHF. CDR3 nucleotides: TGTGCCTGCGGGGGCCAAATCAATCAGCCCCAGCATTTT.

The gene calls are TRBV21-1 and TRBJ2-1; the DNA was not compared with TRBD2, the D call given in the table. TRBV21-1 is termed a pseudogene. The length of the CDR3 is 19 residues. Here the CDR3 DNA reads TGTGCCAGCAGCAAAGAGGGGGGGGTCGCGGGAAGAACCTACAATGAGCAGTTCTTC. It codes for CASSKEGGVAGRTYNEQFF.

The J gene is TRBJ1-5, the V gene TRBV30; D gene ambiguous. This CDR3 region has 14 residues. V lost 0 bases, J lost 4 bases, and 10 bases lay in between. The germline V gene has CDR1 GTSNPN and CDR2 SVGIG (reference sequence). CDR3 sequence reads: CAWSVLQINQPQHF. The CDR3 coding sequence is TGTGCCTGGAGTGTATTACAGATTAATCAGCCCCAGCATTTT.

V gene TRBV30 combines with J gene TRBJ2-2; D uncertain. The germline V gene has CDR1 GTSNPN and CDR2 SVGIG (reference sequence). V lost 2 bases and J 5 bases, leaving 12 bases between the germline ends. CDR3 length equals 14 residues. CDR3 bases: TGTGCCTGGAGTCCACGTCTCGGGACCGGGGAGCTGTTTTTT. Amino acids: CAWSPRLGTGELFF.

The genes are TRBV7-3 and TRBJ1-1; 7 positions agree with TRBD1. J gave up 1 base and V 5 bases, and 4 bases lay outside the gene matches. Germline V gene data show CDR1 as SGHTA and CDR2 as FQGTGA. This CDR3 has 14 amino acids. CDR3 nucleotides: TGTGCCAGCAGCCCAGGGGGGGAGAACACTGAAGCTTTCTTT. It specifies CASSPGGENTEAFF.

V is TRBV6-5 and J is TRBJ1-2; TRBD1 matches at 7 bases. The CDR3 sequence is 13 residues long. V gave up 5 bases and J gave up 4 bases; unmatched junction bases: 4. Per the germline V gene, CDR1 is MNHEY and CDR2 is SVGAGI. The CDR3 is CASSRQGSYGYTF. CDR3 DNA sequence: TGTGCCAGCAGTCGACAGGGTTCCTATGGCTACACCTTC.

The V gene is TRBV30, the J gene TRBJ2-7; D assignment may be TRBD1 or TRBD2 (5 bases each). The CDR3 contains 11 residues. Trimming stripped 4 bases from V and 8 bases from J, with 12 bases between. Germline CDR1 and CDR2: GTSNPN and SVGIG (reference sequence). In DNA, the CDR3 is TGTGCCTGGATGAGCCGGGGCCAGCAGTACTTC. Residues: CAWMSRGQQYF.

V and J are TRBV5-1 and TRBJ1-1, with D tentatively TRBD1 (6 bases). The CDR3 has 16 residues. The germline gives CDR1 SGHRS, CDR2 YFSETQ. The V end was cut by 0 bases, the J end by 6 bases, with 18 bases between. CDR3: CASSLDDGRGGAEAFF. CDR3 coding DNA: TGCGCCAGCAGCTTGGACGACGGCAGGGGTGGGGCTGAAGCTTTCTTT.

V is TRBV7-3 and J is TRBJ2-1; 10 nucleotides align to TRBD2. Per the germline V gene, CDR1 is SGHTA and CDR2 is FQGTGA. V dropped 4 bases and J dropped 0; count of bases not matched to a gene: 3. The CDR3 is made up of 16 amino acids. DNA for the CDR3: TGTGCCAGCAGCTCCGCTAGCGGGGGCTCCTACAATGAGCAGTTCTTC. Translated, it gives CASSSASGGSYNEQFF.

The V call is TRBV24-1, the J call TRBJ2-1; D may be TRBD1 or TRBD2 (6 bases each). This CDR3 comprises 16 residues. Germline CDR1 reads KGHDR; CDR2 reads SFDVKD. V was clipped by 4 bases and J by 0 bases, with 12 bases between them. CDR3 loop: CATSDPEGGSYNEQFF. The CDR3 DNA follows: TGTGCCACCAGTGACCCGGAGGGGGGCTCCTACAATGAGCAGTTCTTC.

This chain joins TRBV5-1 and TRBJ2-7, with D unresolved. Between the trimmed V and J ends, which lost 4 bases and 4 bases, there was a span of 12 bases. The CDR3 has 13 residues. Germline assignment: CDR1 SGHRS and CDR2 YFSETQ. The chain's CDR3 is CASSPLQVYEQYF. The CDR3 nucleotides are TGCGCCAGCAGCCCCCTACAAGTTTACGAGCAGTACTTC.

The chain is built from TRBV27 and TRBJ2-2; 9 nucleotides align to TRBD1. The V and J ends lost 5 bases and 1 base, in that order; junction bases with no gene match: 5. Germline V gene lookup returns CDR1 MNHEY and CDR2 SMNVEV (reference sequence). This CDR3 region has 16 residues. DNA for the CDR3: TGTGCCAGCAGTCCGTGGACAGGGGAGAACACCGGGGAGCTGTTTTTT. Its protein product is CASSPWTGENTGELFF.

The J gene is TRBJ2-7, the V gene TRBV28, with 10 nucleotides matching TRBD2. Germline loops: CDR1 MDHEN, CDR2 SYDVKM. With V trimmed by 5 bases and J by 3 bases, 10 bases remained unmatched. This CDR3 spans 16 amino acids. DNA for the CDR3: TGTGCCAGCAGTGGCACTAGCGGGAACGGGGGCTACGAGCAGTACTTC. Its protein product is CASSGTSGNGGYEQYF.

J is TRBJ2-1 and V is TRBV5-1, with 7 bases aligning to TRBD2. The CDR3 consists of 17 residues. With 3 bases clipped from V and 5 bases from J, the junction kept 14 bases outside the gene matches. Germline V gives CDR1 SGHRS, CDR2 YFSETQ. The CDR3 spells CASSSQVSGRTDNEQFF. In DNA form, the CDR3 reads TGCGCCAGCAGCTCCCAGGTTAGCGGGCGTACCGACAATGAGCAGTTCTTC.

The CDR3 reads CASSEGGYSGNTIYF. The DNA for the CDR3 is TGTGCCAGCAGTGAAGGGGGGTACTCTGGAAACACCATATATTTT. The gene calls are TRBV2 and TRBJ1-3; the D gene is possibly TRBD1 (5 bases). The CDR3 loop spans 15 amino acids. Germline CDR1 SNHLY, CDR2 FYNNEI. V was cut by 1 base and J by 0 bases, with 7 bases left in between. The whole variable domain, remainder taken from reference TRBV2 and TRBJ1-3, is EPEVTQTPSHQVTQMGQEVILRCVPISNHLYFYWYRQILGQKVEFLVSFYNNEISEKSEIFDDQFSVERPDGSNFTLKIRSTKLEDSAMYFCASSEGGYSGNTIYFGEGSWLTVV.

The chain uses TRBV30 and TRBJ1-2, with a possible D match to TRBD1 (5 bases). This CDR3 has 12 amino acids. Germline V gene sequence: CDR1 GTSNPN, CDR2 SVGIG (reference sequence). Trimming took off 2 bases at V and 4 bases at J, with 8 bases between the two ends. The CDR3 here is CAWSSGSYGYTF. The DNA for the CDR3 is TGTGCCTGGAGTTCAGGGAGCTATGGCTACACCTTC.

As for this clone: At one of its ends the junction is not consistent with the germline gene, which may arise from a read error. J is TRBJ1-1 and V is TRBV7-9, with D uncertain. Looked up from germline, CDR1 is SEHNR and CDR2 is FQNEAQ (reference sequence). The CDR3 is 11 amino acids. This CDR3 is CASSLADPSHF. The CDR3 nucleotides are TGTGCCAGCAGCTTAGCGGACCCAAGTCATTTT.

The gene calls are TRBV15 and TRBJ2-1, with 10 bases aligning to TRBD1. Germline-derived CDR1 and CDR2 are LNHNV and YYDKDF (reference sequence). V dropped 6 bases and J dropped 4; count of bases not matched to a gene: 3. The CDR3 is made up of 14 amino acids. The CDR3 DNA reads TGTGCCACCAGGGGACAGGGGTCTTACAATGAGCAGTTCTTC. Translation gives CATRGQGSYNEQFF.

The chain uses TRBV12-3 or TRBV12-4 and TRBJ2-7; D not certain. V was clipped by 1 base and J by 5 bases, with 6 bases between them. This CDR3 is built from 12 residues. CDR3 residues: CASSLETDEQYF. Written as DNA, the CDR3 is TGTGCCAGCAGTTTAGAGACGGACGAGCAGTACTTC.

V is TRBV9 and J is TRBJ1-1; weak D call: TRBD1 (5 bases). CDR3 length: 12 residues. V lost 3 bases and J lost 10, with 13 bases in between. Germline lookup yields CDR1 SGDLS and CDR2 YYNGEE. The CDR3 loop is CASSGLRGVAFF. In DNA form, the CDR3 reads TGTGCCAGCAGCGGCCTTAGAGGGGTAGCTTTCTTT.

J is TRBJ1-2 and V is TRBV19; a possible D gene is TRBD1 (5 bases). V lost 9 bases and J lost 9, with 23 bases in between. Germline loops: CDR1 LNHDA, CDR2 SQIVND (reference sequence). The CDR3 length is 14 residues. The CDR3 protein is CASKSGTILGSYTF. CDR3 DNA sequence: TGTGCCAGCAAGTCTGGGACCATACTGGGAAGCTACACCTTC. The full variable domain, with the rest looked up from reference TRBV19 and TRBJ1-2, is DGGITQSPKYLFRKEGQNVTLSCEQNLNHDAMYWYRQDPGQGLRLIYYSQIVNDFQKGDIAEGYSVSREKKESFPLTVTSAQKNPTAFYLCASKSGTILGSYTFGSGTRLTVV.

The rearrangement joins TRBV9 to TRBJ1-4; 11 nucleotides align to TRBD1. This CDR3 region has 17 residues. V trimming: 4 bases; J trimming: 3 bases; junction bases outside the gene matches: 8. Germline-derived CDR1 and CDR2 are SGDLS and YYNGEE. CDR3 sequence: CASSPSGQGASNEKLFF. The CDR3, as DNA: TGTGCCAGCAGCCCTTCTGGACAGGGGGCGTCTAATGAAAAACTGTTTTTT.